A selection of T cell receptor beta chains follows, all from one sample in a study of shared clonotypes between healthy human individuals. Sequencing was performed with immunoSEQ multiplex PCR; in TCRdb, only in-frame clones are kept and a portion is missing. Of 2 million to 3 million clones listed, more than 80% were seen once; the top ten hold over 0.12%. Sequenced: naive CD4+ T cells sorted from blood. The receptors stem from a man younger than 35 in good health. Both conserved end residues are part of each CDR3. Clone size appears in some rows only: once, few, many, or a class for an expanded clone.

abundance	v_gene	j_gene	CDR3aa
NA	TRBV30	TRBJ2-6	CAWSGDRVSGANVLTF
NA	TRBV29-1	TRBJ1-1	CSVDNRNTEAFF
once	TRBV30	TRBJ1-2	CAWEGQFYGYTF
NA	TRBV18	TRBJ2-2	CASSEDTAGELFF
NA	TRBV10-1	TRBJ2-5	CASSAGTSGRETQYF
once	TRBV10-3	TRBJ1-6	CAISDGRESPLHF
NA	TRBV19	TRBJ2-5	CASSMGGNHQETQYF
once	TRBV4-3	TRBJ1-4	CASSRSGTGATNEKLFF
NA	TRBV5-5	TRBJ2-1	CASSVGQGVYNEQFF
NA	TRBV5-4	TRBJ2-7	CASSFGDRAHEQYF
NA	TRBV5-1	TRBJ1-1	CASSLVTGGDTEAFF
once	TRBV20-1	TRBJ2-5	CSCFQETQYF
NA	TRBV7-2	TRBJ2-1	CASSPTSGRAGDEQFF
NA	TRBV11-2	TRBJ2-6	CASSYGQPGSGANVLTF
NA	TRBV6-5	TRBJ2-7	CASSSRYEQYF
NA	TRBV5-1	TRBJ2-7	CASSFQGNEQYF
NA	TRBV6-5	TRBJ2-1	CASSYTSGRAGEQFF
NA	TRBV25-1	TRBJ2-3	CASSEYAGARTDTQYF
NA	TRBV7-9	TRBJ1-5	CASSSEEDVSQPQHF
NA	TRBV7-2	TRBJ2-3	CASSTRVTDTQYF
NA	TRBV19	TRBJ1-5	CASSIEGARNQPQHF
NA	TRBV6-6	TRBJ1-1	CASSGTGTAEAFF
NA	TRBV10-3	TRBJ2-3	CAIKPTSDTQYF
NA	TRBV2	TRBJ2-5	CASSESGARAETQYF
NA	TRBV7-9	TRBJ2-2	CASSLVFAEKGTGELFF
few	TRBV27	TRBJ1-6	CASTSGITNSPLHF
NA	TRBV7-9	TRBJ1-5	CASSTNPVAPGVQPQHF
NA	TRBV28	TRBJ2-7	CASTYREKGEQYF
few	TRBV7-9	TRBJ1-4	CASSLKGATNEKLFF
NA	TRBV10-3	TRBJ1-5	CAISESTGGVGTQHF
NA	TRBV6-5	TRBJ1-4	CASTQDISTNEKLFF
NA	TRBV28	TRBJ1-2	CASTTGQSDYGYTF
NA	TRBV7-9	TRBJ1-3	CASSASISSGNTIYF
NA	TRBV10-3	TRBJ1-6	CAISESSQGNSPLHF
once	TRBV6-5	TRBJ2-7	CASSSWTSGSYEQYF
NA	TRBV28	TRBJ2-3	CASRSGGDTQYF
few	TRBV7-9	TRBJ1-1	CASSLSQNTAFF
once	TRBV6-6	TRBJ1-1	CASSSPDRGTEAFF